A selection of T cell receptor beta chains follows, all from one sample in a study of Ad26.COV2.S vaccination and SARS-CoV-2 variants. Generated by immunoSEQ multiplex PCR, the TCRdb table keeps only in-frame clones and is missing some. The sample includes 100,000 or so clones, 80% of them seen just once. The source was peripheral blood, collected after recovery from COVID-19. The receptors were sampled from a human donor who had recovered from COVID-19. The CDR3 runs from the conserved cysteine through the conserved F or W. The order of the fields is D gene, V gene, clone size, J gene, CDR3 DNA, CDR3 protein. A D gene is named only where the DNA matches it firmly. For some rows the clone size is stated as once, few or many, or as a class when expanded; others skip it.

>TRBD1|TRBV5-1|NA|TRBJ2-5
TGCGCCAGCAGCTCGACAGGGTCCCCGGAAGAGACCCAGTACTTC
CASSSTGSPEETQYF
>NA|TRBV19|NA|TRBJ2-4
TGTGCCAGTAGTATCCAGGGACTAGCCAAAAACATTCAGTACTTC
CASSIQGLAKNIQYF
>NA|TRBV11-3|NA|TRBJ1-1
TGTGCCAGCAGCTTATCACTGAACACTGAAGCTTTCTTT
CASSLSLNTEAFF
>NA|TRBV2|NA|TRBJ1-1
TGTGCCAGCAGTTACCGGACGGGTTCGGTGGGTGAAGCTTTCTTT
CASSYRTGSVGEAFF
>NA|TRBV28|NA|TRBJ1-5
TGTGCCAGCAGTTTCAGTGTTAGGGGGAGTCAGCCCCAGCATTTT
CASSFSVRGSQPQHF
>NA|TRBV7-2|NA|TRBJ1-2
TGTGCCAGCCGCAGCTCATTAGCCCCTTCTAACTATGGCTACACCTTC
CASRSSLAPSNYGYTF
>NA|TRBV25-1|few|TRBJ1-6
TGTGCCAGCAGTGCATTTGACGGGGAGAATTCACCCCTCCACTTT
CASSAFDGENSPLHF
>TRBD2|TRBV19|NA|TRBJ2-5
TGTGCCAGTAGTAGCGGGGGTGAGACCCAGTACTTC
CASSSGGETQYF
>NA|TRBV5-1|NA|TRBJ2-2
TGCGCCAGCAGCTTGTTTGGGGACACCGGGGAGCTGTTTTTT
CASSLFGDTGELFF
>NA|TRBV10-2|NA|TRBJ2-7
TGCGCCAGCAGTGAAGGGCACGAGCAGTACTTC
CASSEGHEQYF
>NA|TRBV6-5|NA|TRBJ1-3
TGTGCCAGCAGGATACAGGAGAACTCTGGAAACACCATATATTTT
CASRIQENSGNTIYF
>NA|TRBV6-2/TRBV6-3|NA|TRBJ2-2
TGTGCCAGCAGCCCCAGTCAGGGGGAGCTGTTTTTT
CASSPSQGELFF
>NA|TRBV6-6|NA|TRBJ2-1
TGTGCCAGCAATGACGGCACCTACAATGAGCAGTTCTTC
CASNDGTYNEQFF
>TRBD1|TRBV10-1|NA|TRBJ2-3
TGCGCCAGCAGTGACCCTTACCAGGGGGCAGATACGCAGTATTTT
CASSDPYQGADTQYF
>NA|TRBV4-1|NA|TRBJ1-4
TGCGCCAGCAGCCAGGCCCGCGGAGGGGCTAATGAAAAACTGTTTTTT
CASSQARGGANEKLFF
>NA|TRBV4-2|NA|TRBJ1-4
TGTGCCAGCAGCCCAATGGGCATTATCAGTGAAAAACTGTTTTTT
CASSPMGIISEKLFF